The T cell receptor (beta chain) described here comes from a study of T cell responses to AZD1222 COVID-19 vaccine. CDR1 SNHLY and CDR2 FYNNEI come from the germline V gene. The CDR3 loop spans 16 amino acids. J was trimmed by 4 bases and V by 7 bases; bases with no gene match: 15. This clone has a single count. The table came from immunoSEQ multiplex PCR; TCRdb's copy has only in-frame clones and leaves some out. This sample has 150,000 to 190,000 clones, with 90% found just once. The TCR originated in an adult in good health. This chain uses TRBV2 with TRBJ2-7, with 8 bases matching TRBD2. The sequences come from peripheral blood, collected on day 0 of AZD1222 vaccination. The CDR3 sequence is CASNLGPGLGTYEQYF. The CDR3 DNA is TGTGCCAGCAACCTGGGCCCGGGACTAGGAACGTACGAGCAGTACTTC.